The TCR beta chain under discussion was sequenced for a study of cytomegalovirus exposure and HLA in healthy donors. A remark on this clone: Its matching antigen is unknown.

Study-level points and caveats: TRBV6-2, TRBV6-3 and some other V segments were excluded as indistinguishable.

CDR3 length: 13 amino acids. From germline, CDR1 is SGHTA and CDR2 FQGTGA. The V end lost 5 bases, the J end lost 5 bases, and 13 bases lay between the germline ends. PCR amplification relied on 60 Vbeta primers (plus 13 Jbeta primers). Produced via immunoSEQ multiplex PCR; TCRdb's table is partial and in-frame only. The sample includes 100,000 to 150,000 clones, approximately 74% of them seen just once. The receptor's source is a male donor in good health and CMV-seronegative. Sequenced: PBMCs. The chain is built from TRBV7-3 and TRBJ2-7; TRBD1 is a possible D gene (5 bases). The CDR3 region has the DNA TGTGCCAGCAGCACAATTCAGGGCAACGAGCAGTACTTC. Amino acids: CASSTIQGNEQYF.